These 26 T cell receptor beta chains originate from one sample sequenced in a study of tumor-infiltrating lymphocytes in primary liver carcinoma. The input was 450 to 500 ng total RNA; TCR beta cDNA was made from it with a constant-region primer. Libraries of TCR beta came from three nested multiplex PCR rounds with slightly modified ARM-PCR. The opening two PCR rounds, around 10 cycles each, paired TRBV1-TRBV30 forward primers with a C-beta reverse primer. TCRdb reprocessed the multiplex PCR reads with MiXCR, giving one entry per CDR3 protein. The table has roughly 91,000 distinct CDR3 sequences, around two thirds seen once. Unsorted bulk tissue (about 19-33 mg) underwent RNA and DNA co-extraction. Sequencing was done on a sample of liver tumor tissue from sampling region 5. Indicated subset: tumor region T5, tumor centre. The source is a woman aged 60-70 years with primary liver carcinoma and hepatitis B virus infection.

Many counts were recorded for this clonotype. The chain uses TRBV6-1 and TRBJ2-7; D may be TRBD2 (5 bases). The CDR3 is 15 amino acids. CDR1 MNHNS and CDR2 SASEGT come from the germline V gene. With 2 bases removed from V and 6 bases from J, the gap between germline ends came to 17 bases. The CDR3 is CASSEIYPPSGEQYF. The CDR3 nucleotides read TGTGCCAGCAGTGAAATCTATCCGCCGAGCGGCGAGCAGTACTTC.

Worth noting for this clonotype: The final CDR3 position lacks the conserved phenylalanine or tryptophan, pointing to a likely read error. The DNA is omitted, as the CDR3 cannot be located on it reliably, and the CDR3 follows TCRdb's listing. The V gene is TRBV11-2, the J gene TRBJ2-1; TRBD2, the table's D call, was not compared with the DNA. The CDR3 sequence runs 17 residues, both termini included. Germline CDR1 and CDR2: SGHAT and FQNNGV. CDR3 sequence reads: CASSRRLAGGPGDEQLI.

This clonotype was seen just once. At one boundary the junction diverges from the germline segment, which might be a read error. The CDR3 loop reads CASSLPGMADMQYF. As DNA, the CDR3 is TGTGCCAGCAGCTTACCTGGAATGGCAGATATGCAGTATTTT. V gene TRBV7-9 combines with J gene TRBJ2-3, with D unclear. Germline V gene data show CDR1 as SEHNR and CDR2 as FQNEAQ (reference sequence). The CDR3 sequence is 14 residues long. The full variable domain, with the rest looked up from reference TRBV7-9 and TRBJ2-3, is DTGVSQNPRHKITKRGQNVTFRCDPISEHNRLYWYRQTLGQGPEFLTYFQNEAQLEKSRLLSDRFSAERPKGSFSTLEIQRTEQGDSAMYLCASSLPGMADMQYFGPGTRLTVL.

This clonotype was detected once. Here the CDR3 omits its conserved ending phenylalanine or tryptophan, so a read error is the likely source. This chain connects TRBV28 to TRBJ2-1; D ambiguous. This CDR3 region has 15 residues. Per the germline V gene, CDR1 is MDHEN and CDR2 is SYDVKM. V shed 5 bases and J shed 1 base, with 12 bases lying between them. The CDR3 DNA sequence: TGTGCCAGCAGTCGCGTGACCATTTCCTACAATGAGCAGTTCTTG. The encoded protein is CASSRVTISYNEQFL.

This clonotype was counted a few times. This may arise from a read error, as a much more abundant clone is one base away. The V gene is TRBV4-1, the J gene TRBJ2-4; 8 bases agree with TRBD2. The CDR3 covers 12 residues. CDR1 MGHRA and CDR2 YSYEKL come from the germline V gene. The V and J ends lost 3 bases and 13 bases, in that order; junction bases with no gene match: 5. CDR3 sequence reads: CASSQATSAQYF. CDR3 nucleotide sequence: TGCGCCAGCAGCCAGGCGACTAGCGCCCAGTACTTC.

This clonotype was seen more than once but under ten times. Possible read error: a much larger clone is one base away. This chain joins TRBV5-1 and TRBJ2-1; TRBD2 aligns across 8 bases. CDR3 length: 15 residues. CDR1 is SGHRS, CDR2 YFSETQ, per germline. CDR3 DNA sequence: TGCGCCAGCAGCTTGGCCCCAGCGGGAGCCCATGAGCAGTCCTTC. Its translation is CASSLAPAGAHEQSF.

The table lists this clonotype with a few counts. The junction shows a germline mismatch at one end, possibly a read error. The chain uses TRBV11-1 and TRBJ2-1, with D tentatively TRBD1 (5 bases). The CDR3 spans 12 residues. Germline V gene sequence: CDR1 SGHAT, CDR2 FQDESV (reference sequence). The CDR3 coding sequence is TGTACCAGCAGCCTTGACAGAAATGAGCAGCTCTTC. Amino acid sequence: CTSSLDRNEQLF.

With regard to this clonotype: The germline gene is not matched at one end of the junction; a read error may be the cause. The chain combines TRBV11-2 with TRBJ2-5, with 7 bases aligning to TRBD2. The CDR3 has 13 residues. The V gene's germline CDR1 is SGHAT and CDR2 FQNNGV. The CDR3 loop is CASSLADQGTQYF. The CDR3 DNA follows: TGTGCCAGTAGCCTAGCGGACCAAGGGACCCAGTACTTC.

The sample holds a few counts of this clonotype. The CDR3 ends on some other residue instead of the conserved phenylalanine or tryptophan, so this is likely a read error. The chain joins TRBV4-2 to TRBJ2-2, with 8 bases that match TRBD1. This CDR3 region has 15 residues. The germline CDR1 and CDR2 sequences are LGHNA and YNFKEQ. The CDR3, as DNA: TGCGCCAGCAGCCAAGACAGGGGTGATACCGGGGAGCTGTTTCTT. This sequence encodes CASSQDRGDTGELFL.

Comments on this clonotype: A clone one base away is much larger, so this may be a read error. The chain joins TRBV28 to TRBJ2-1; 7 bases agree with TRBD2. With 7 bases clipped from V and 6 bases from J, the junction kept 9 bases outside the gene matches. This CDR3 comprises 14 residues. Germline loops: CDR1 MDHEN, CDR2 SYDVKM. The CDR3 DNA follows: TGTGCCAGCATGGAGTCGGGAGGACCCAATGAGCAGTTCTTC. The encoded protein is CASMESGGPNEQFF.

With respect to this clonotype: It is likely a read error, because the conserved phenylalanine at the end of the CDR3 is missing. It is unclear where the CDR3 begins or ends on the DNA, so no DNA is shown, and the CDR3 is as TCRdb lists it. CDR3 protein: CANSAGGYNEQFI. J is TRBJ2-1 and V is TRBV11-3; the table's D call, TRBD1, has no DNA check behind it. Per the germline V gene, CDR1 is SGHNT and CDR2 is YENEEA. Including both end residues, the CDR3 is 13 amino acids long.

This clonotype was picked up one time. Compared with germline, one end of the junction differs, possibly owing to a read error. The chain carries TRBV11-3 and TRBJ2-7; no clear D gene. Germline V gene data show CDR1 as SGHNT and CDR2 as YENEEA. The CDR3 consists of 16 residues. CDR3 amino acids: CASSARATLPSYGQYF. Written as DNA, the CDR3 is TGTGCCAGCAGCGCCCGCGCGACACTACCTTCCTACGGGCAGTACTTC.

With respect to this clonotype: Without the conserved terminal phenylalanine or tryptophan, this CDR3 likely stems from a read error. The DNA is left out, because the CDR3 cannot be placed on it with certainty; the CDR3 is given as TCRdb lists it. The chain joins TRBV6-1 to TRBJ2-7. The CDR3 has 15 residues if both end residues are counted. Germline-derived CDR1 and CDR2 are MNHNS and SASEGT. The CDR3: CASSDSGGSSYEQHS.

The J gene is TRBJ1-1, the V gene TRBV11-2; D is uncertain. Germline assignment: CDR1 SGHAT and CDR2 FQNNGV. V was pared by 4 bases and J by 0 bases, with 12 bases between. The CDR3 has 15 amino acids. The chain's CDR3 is CASSSGRPLNTEAFF. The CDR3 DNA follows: TGTGCCAGCAGCTCAGGACGGCCACTGAACACTGAAGCTTTCTTT.

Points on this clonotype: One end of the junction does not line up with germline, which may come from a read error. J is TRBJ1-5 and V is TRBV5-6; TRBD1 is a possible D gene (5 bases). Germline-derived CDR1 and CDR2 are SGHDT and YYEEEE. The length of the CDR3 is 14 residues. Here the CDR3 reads CVSSSAGHKQPQHF. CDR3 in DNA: TGTGTCAGCAGCTCCGCGGGGCACAAACAGCCCCAGCATTTT.

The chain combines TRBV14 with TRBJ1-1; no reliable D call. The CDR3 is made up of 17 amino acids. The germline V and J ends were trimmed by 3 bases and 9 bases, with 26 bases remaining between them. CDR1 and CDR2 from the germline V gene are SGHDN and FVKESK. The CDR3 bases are TGTGCCAGCAGCCACGAAGGGATAGAGTTAGGTTATTTTAAAGCTTTCTTT. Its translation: CASSHEGIELGYFKAFF. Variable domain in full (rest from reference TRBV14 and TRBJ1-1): EAGVTQFPSHSVIEKGQTVTLRCDPISGHDNLYWYRRVMGKEIKFLLHFVKESKQDESGMPNNRFLAERTGGTYSTLKVQPAELEDSGVYFCASSHEGIELGYFKAFFGQGTRLTVV.

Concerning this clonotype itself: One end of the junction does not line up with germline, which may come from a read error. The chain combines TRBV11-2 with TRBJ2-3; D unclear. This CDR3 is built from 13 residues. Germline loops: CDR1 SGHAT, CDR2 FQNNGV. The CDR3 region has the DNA TGTGTCAGCAGCTTTGTTCGAGGAGATACGCAGTATTTT. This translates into CVSSFVRGDTQYF.

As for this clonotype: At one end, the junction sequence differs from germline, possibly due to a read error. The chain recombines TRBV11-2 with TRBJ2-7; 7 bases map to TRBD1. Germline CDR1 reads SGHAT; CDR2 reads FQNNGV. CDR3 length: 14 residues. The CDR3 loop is CACSLGQAAYEQYF. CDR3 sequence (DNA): TGCGCCTGCAGCTTAGGACAGGCCGCCTACGAGCAGTACTTC. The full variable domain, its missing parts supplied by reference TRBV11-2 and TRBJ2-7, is EAGVAQSPRYKIIEKRQSVAFWCNPISGHATLYWYQQILGQGPKLLIQFQNNGVVDDSQLPKDRFSAERLKGVDSTLKIQPAKLEDSAVYLCACSLGQAAYEQYFGPGTRLTVT.

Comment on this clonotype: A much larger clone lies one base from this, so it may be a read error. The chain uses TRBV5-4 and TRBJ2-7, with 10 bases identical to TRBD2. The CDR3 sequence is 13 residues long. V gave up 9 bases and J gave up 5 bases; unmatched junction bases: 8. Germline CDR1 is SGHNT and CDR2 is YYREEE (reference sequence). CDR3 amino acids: CATSSGTSDEQYF. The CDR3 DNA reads TGTGCCACCTCCTCGGGGACTAGCGACGAGCAGTACTTC.

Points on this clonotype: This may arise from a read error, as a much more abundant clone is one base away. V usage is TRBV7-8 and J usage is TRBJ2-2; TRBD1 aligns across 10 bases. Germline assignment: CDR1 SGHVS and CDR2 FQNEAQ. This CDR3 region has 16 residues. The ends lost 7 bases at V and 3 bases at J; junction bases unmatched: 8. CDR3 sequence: CASNSSTGGHTGELFF. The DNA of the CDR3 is TGTGCCAGCAACTCCTCGACAGGGGGCCACACCGGGGAGCTGTTTTTT.

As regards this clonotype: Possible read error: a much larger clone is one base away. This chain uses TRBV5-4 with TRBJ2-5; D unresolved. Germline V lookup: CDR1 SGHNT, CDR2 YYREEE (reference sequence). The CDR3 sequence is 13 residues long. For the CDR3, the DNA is TGTGCCGGCAGCTCGGAACCCGAAGAGACCCAGTACTTC. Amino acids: CAGSSEPEETQYF.

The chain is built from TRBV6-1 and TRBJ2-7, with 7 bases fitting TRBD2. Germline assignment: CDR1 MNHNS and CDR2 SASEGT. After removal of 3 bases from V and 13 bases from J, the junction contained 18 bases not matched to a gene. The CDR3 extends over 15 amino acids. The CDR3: CASSDPGGSAYDHYF. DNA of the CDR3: TGTGCCAGCAGTGACCCGGGAGGCTCTGCCTACGACCACTACTTC.

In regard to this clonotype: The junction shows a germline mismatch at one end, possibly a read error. CDR3 sequence: CASTQAGGGETQYF. In DNA, the CDR3 is TGCGCCAGCACCCAAGCAGGGGGCGGTGAGACCCAGTACTTC. V and J are TRBV12-3 or TRBV12-4 and TRBJ2-5, with 8 bases identical to TRBD1. The CDR3 contains 14 residues.

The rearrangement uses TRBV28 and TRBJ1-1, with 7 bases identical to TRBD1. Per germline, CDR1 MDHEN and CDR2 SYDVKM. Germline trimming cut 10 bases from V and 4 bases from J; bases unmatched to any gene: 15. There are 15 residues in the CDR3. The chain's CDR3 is CANSDPGTEFTEAFF. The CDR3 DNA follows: TGTGCCAACAGCGATCCCGGGACAGAGTTCACTGAAGCTTTCTTT.

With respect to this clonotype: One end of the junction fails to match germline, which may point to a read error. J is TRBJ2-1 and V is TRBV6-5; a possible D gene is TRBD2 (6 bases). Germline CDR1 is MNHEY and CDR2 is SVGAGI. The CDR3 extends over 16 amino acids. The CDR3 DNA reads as TGTGCCAGCAGCCTCAGAGCGGGTCCCCTAAACAATGGGCAGTTCTTC. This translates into CASSLRAGPLNNGQFF.

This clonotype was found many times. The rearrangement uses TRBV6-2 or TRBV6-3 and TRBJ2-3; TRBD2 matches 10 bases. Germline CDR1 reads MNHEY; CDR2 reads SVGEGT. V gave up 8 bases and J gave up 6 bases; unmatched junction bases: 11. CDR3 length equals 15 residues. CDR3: CASARASGRVDTQYF. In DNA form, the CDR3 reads TGTGCCAGCGCCCGGGCTAGCGGGAGAGTGGATACGCAGTATTTT.